This record looks at one TCR beta chain sequence and its context. The source of the sample is a study of blood T cell repertoires in COVID-19. Study-level information: From the United States, Italy and Spain came samples of acute and convalescent COVID-19. Sample material is recorded as cDNA or gDNA derived from T cells, B-cell-depleted T cells, or PBMCs.

The length of the CDR3 is 15 residues. In germline, CDR1 is SGHKS, CDR2 YYEKEE (reference sequence). V lost 4 bases, J lost 4 bases, and 15 bases lay in between. In the authors' methods: Reference gene primer amplification gave estimated nucleated cell counts. Method: immunoSEQ multiplex PCR; TCRdb's copy keeps in-frame clones and lacks some. Clone size and V and J calls were adopted from that table, with D and trimming inferred from the DNA. The sample lists about 120,000 clones, 87% occurring once. Material for sequencing was peripheral blood. This receptor was obtained from a woman aged 65 to 85 with acute or convalescent COVID-19. The J gene is TRBJ1-3, the V gene TRBV5-5; tentatively, D is TRBD1 (5 bases). The CDR3 region has the DNA TGTGCCAGCAGCCGCCTAGGAGGGACGGGAAACACCATATATTTT. This encodes CASSRLGGTGNTIYF.